These 30 T cell receptor beta chains originate from one sample sequenced in a study of regulatory T cells in long-lasting Graves disease (dated by TCRdb to the early 2020s). Library creation used multiplex PCR. The data were produced on an Illumina HiSeq 4000. CDR3 regions were amplified by Arm-PCR with iRepertoire HTBI primers to construct TCR beta libraries. The raw public data were reprocessed by TCRdb itself: fastp quality trimming at Q25, MiXCR clonotype calling, in-frame beta chains only. Rows are combined by CDR3 protein, so each entry shows the most common genes and DNA. Recorded for this sample are approximately 380,000 distinct CDR3 sequences; around 21% of them occurred a single time. The ten largest clones capture roughly 20% of the sample. The time point label on this specimen signifies: persistent/refractory GD, antithyroid drugs over 5 years with positive TRAb. For both TCR sequencing and RNA sequencing, RNA was extracted from PBMCs in TRIzol.

Specimen: peripheral blood mononuclear cells (PBMCs), collected when the disease was refractory, from a patient treated with antithyroid drugs. The receptors were sampled from a female donor with Graves disease.

In its sample, this clonotype was seen a few times. V gene TRBV3-1 combines with J gene TRBJ2-2, with D uncertain. Germline V gene sequence: CDR1 LGHDT, CDR2 YNNKEL (reference sequence). The CDR3 covers 14 residues. Trimming left V 4 bases short and J 6 bases short, with 12 bases between. Here the CDR3 DNA reads TGTGCCAGCAGCCGGGCCAGCGCCCCCGGGGAGCTGTTTTTT. Encoded protein: CASSRASAPGELFF.

This clonotype was picked up many times. The V gene is TRBV11-2, the J gene TRBJ2-7; the match to TRBD2 covers 8 bases. V trimming: 1 base; J trimming: 6 bases; junction bases outside the gene matches: 5. CDR1 SGHAT and CDR2 FQNNGV come from the germline V gene. The CDR3 has 14 residues. CDR3 nucleotides: TGTGCCAGCAGCTTAGTGAGCGGGAGCGCCGAGCAGTACTTC. Translated, it gives CASSLVSGSAEQYF.

This clonotype was detected only a few times. This chain connects TRBV5-1 to TRBJ2-3; weak D call: TRBD2 (7 bases). The CDR3 totals 15 residues. Trimming cost V 5 bases and J 5 bases, with 18 bases left between them. The germline gives CDR1 SGHRS, CDR2 YFSETQ. DNA for the CDR3: TGCGCCAGCAGTAAAAGCGGGACAAAGGGAGATACGCAGTATTTT. As protein: CASSKSGTKGDTQYF.

The sample holds many counts of this clonotype. The rearrangement joins TRBV6-1 to TRBJ1-3, with D unclear. This CDR3 has 14 amino acids. In germline, CDR1 is MNHNS, CDR2 SASEGT. Trimming took 3 bases from V and 3 from J, leaving 9 bases between them. The CDR3 DNA sequence: TGTGCCAGCAGTGAGTGGGGAGGTGGAAACACCATATATTTT. Translation gives CASSEWGGGNTIYF.

This clonotype has a handful of counts. This rearrangement joins TRBV28 to TRBJ1-3; 7 bases map to TRBD1. Losses at the gene ends were 8 bases for V and 0 bases for J; bases not matched to a gene: 7. CDR1 MDHEN and CDR2 SYDVKM come from the germline V gene. The CDR3 runs 15 residues. The CDR3 here is CASSEGAVSGNTIYF. In nucleotides, the CDR3 is TGTGCCAGCTCGGAGGGGGCAGTCTCTGGAAACACCATATATTTT. Supplemented by reference TRBV28 and TRBJ1-3, the full variable domain reads DVKVTQSSRYLVKRTGEKVFLECVQDMDHENMFWYRQDPGLGLRLIYFSYDVKMKEKGDIPEGYSVSREKKERFSLILESASTNQTSMYLCASSEGAVSGNTIYFGEGSWLTVV.

This clonotype was detected many times. This chain joins TRBV11-2 and TRBJ1-2; no reliable D call. The CDR3 has 14 residues. Trimming removed 0 bases at V and 5 bases at J, with 10 bases between. Germline CDR1 reads SGHAT; CDR2 reads FQNNGV. This chain's CDR3 is CASSLEGSLYGYTF. In nucleotides, the CDR3 is TGTGCCAGCAGCTTAGAGGGGTCCTTATATGGCTACACCTTC. The entire variable domain, with the rest obtained from reference TRBV11-2 and TRBJ1-2, is as follows: EAGVAQSPRYKIIEKRQSVAFWCNPISGHATLYWYQQILGQGPKLLIQFQNNGVVDDSQLPKDRFSAERLKGVDSTLKIQPAKLEDSAVYLCASSLEGSLYGYTFGSGTRLTVV.

This clonotype was recorded many times. This chain uses TRBV30 with TRBJ2-5; perhaps TRBD2 as D (6 bases). Germline CDR1 reads GTSNPN; CDR2 reads SVGIG (reference sequence). The CDR3 is made up of 14 amino acids. V shed 3 bases and J shed 5 bases, with 16 bases lying between them. CDR3 residues: CAWRWGGTEETQYF. The CDR3 nucleotides read TGTGCCTGGAGGTGGGGCGGGACGGAGGAGACCCAGTACTTC.

This clonotype was seen ten or more times. CDR3 coding DNA: TGTGCCAGCAGCTTAGTAGGCGGGGGGGGAGGCTACGAGCAGTACTTC. It encodes CASSLVGGGGGYEQYF. This chain connects TRBV7-2 to TRBJ2-7, with TRBD2 identical over 9 bases. V lost 1 base and J lost 3; bases outside the gene matches: 7. The CDR3 has 16 amino acids. In germline, CDR1 is SGHTA, CDR2 FQGNSA.

V and J are TRBV10-3 and TRBJ1-1; D possibly corresponds to TRBD1 (6 bases). CDR3 length equals 14 residues. V lost 2 bases and J lost 2, with 9 bases in between. Germline CDR1 is ENHRY and CDR2 is SYGVKD. CDR3 protein: CAISEDRTNTEAFF. The CDR3 bases are TGTGCCATCAGTGAGGACAGGACCAACACTGAAGCTTTCTTT.

The gene calls are TRBV6-2 or TRBV6-3 and TRBJ1-6, with D hard to call. Trimming stripped 2 bases from V and 12 bases from J, with 11 bases between. The CDR3 sequence is 13 residues long. Per germline, CDR1 MNHEY and CDR2 SVGEGT. The chain's CDR3 is CASSYATQEPLHF. CDR3 nucleotides: TGTGCCAGCAGTTACGCGACCCAAGAACCCCTCCACTTT.

V and J are TRBV5-1 and TRBJ1-1; no clear D. The germline V gene encodes CDR1 SGHRS and CDR2 YFSETQ. V was trimmed by 2 bases and J by 2 bases, leaving 4 bases between them. The CDR3 contains 12 residues. CDR3 sequence: CASSFDNTEAFF. CDR3 nucleotide sequence: TGCGCCAGCAGCTTTGACAACACTGAAGCTTTCTTT. Combining the CDR3 with reference TRBV5-1 and TRBJ1-1 gives the whole variable domain KAGVTQTPRYLIKTRGQQVTLSCSPISGHRSVSWYQQTPGQGLQFLFEYFSETQRNKGNFPGRFSGRQFSNSRSEMNVSTLELGDSALYLCASSFDNTEAFFGQGTRLTVV.

This clonotype was seen many times. The chain is built from TRBV24-1 and TRBJ1-1; D is uncertain. Trimming cost V 7 bases and J 1 base, with 6 bases left between them. Germline V lookup: CDR1 KGHDR, CDR2 SFDVKD. CDR3 length equals 12 residues. The DNA for the CDR3 is TGTGCCACCAGCTATAAGAACACTGAAGCTTTCTTT. It translates to CATSYKNTEAFF.

J is TRBJ2-1 and V is TRBV30; D remains unclear. Trimming stripped 2 bases from V and 6 bases from J, with 14 bases between. Per germline, CDR1 GTSNPN and CDR2 SVGIG (reference sequence). CDR3 length equals 14 residues. The CDR3 region is CAWSHAGRSNEQFF. The CDR3 nucleotides are TGTGCCTGGAGTCACGCAGGTAGATCCAATGAGCAGTTCTTC.

This clonotype was detected only a few times. The J gene is TRBJ1-2, the V gene TRBV4-1; 7 bases line up with TRBD1. J was trimmed by 0 bases and V by 1 base; bases with no gene match: 2. The CDR3 runs 15 residues. Germline assignment: CDR1 MGHRA and CDR2 YSYEKL. This CDR3 is CASSQGGQTNYGYTF. In DNA, the CDR3 is TGCGCCAGCAGCCAAGGGGGACAGACTAACTATGGCTACACCTTC.

The sample holds many counts of this clonotype. The V call is TRBV6-1, the J call TRBJ2-7, with 14 bases aligning to TRBD2. Germline CDR1 and CDR2: MNHNS and SASEGT. After removal of 6 bases from V and 8 bases from J, the junction contained 6 bases not matched to a gene. The CDR3 consists of 14 residues. The CDR3 sequence is CASSTGTSGRQQYF. CDR3 sequence (DNA): TGTGCCAGCAGCACCGGGACTAGCGGGAGACAGCAGTACTTC.

V gene TRBV20-1 combines with J gene TRBJ2-5; D is tentatively TRBD1 or TRBD2 (5 bases each). V was shortened by 0 bases and J by 5 bases, with 16 bases between the two germline ends. CDR1 and CDR2 (germline): DFQATT, SNEGSKA (reference sequence). This CDR3 contains 15 residues. The DNA for the CDR3 is TGCAGTGCTAGAGATCCGAGACAGCGAGGGGAGACCCAGTACTTC. Protein product: CSARDPRQRGETQYF.

This CDR3 reads CSASETSVVGETQYF. Here the CDR3 DNA reads TGCAGTGCTTCTGAGACTAGCGTTGTGGGGGAGACCCAGTACTTC. The chain has TRBV20-1 and TRBJ2-5; 8 nucleotides match TRBD2. The CDR3 has 15 amino acids. Germline CDR1 reads DFQATT; CDR2 reads SNEGSKA (reference sequence). V lost 5 bases and J lost 5; bases outside the gene matches: 13.

There are a few counts of this clonotype. The chain employs TRBV7-2 and TRBJ2-2, with 8 bases that match TRBD1. The length of the CDR3 is 16 residues. Trimming cost V 3 bases and J 5 bases; bases outside gene matches: 8. The germline CDR1 and CDR2 sequences are SGHTA and FQGNSA. The CDR3 bases are TGTGCCAGCAGCTTGTTTGGACAGGGAGGAACCGGGGAGCTGTTTTTT. This sequence encodes CASSLFGQGGTGELFF. The variable domain in full, with the rest retrieved from reference TRBV7-2 and TRBJ2-2, is GAGVSQSPSNKVTEKGKDVELRCDPISGHTALYWYRQSLGQGLEFLIYFQGNSAPDKSGLPSDRFSAERTGGSVSTLTIQRTQQEDSAVYLCASSLFGQGGTGELFFGEGSRLTVL.

In its sample, this clonotype was seen many times. The chain employs TRBV7-2 and TRBJ1-4, with D maybe TRBD1 (5 bases). Germline CDR1 is SGHTA and CDR2 is FQGNSA. Trimming cost V 5 bases and J 8 bases, with 15 bases left between them. CDR3 length equals 14 residues. CDR3 in DNA: TGTGCCAGCAGCGACCGGGGCCCTAGGGAAAAACTGTTTTTT. This gives the protein CASSDRGPREKLFF. The full variable domain, its missing parts supplied by reference TRBV7-2 and TRBJ1-4, is GAGVSQSPSNKVTEKGKDVELRCDPISGHTALYWYRQSLGQGLEFLIYFQGNSAPDKSGLPSDRFSAERTGGSVSTLTIQRTQQEDSAVYLCASSDRGPREKLFFGSGTQLSVL.

At least ten counts were recorded for this clonotype. This chain uses TRBV20-1 with TRBJ2-7; no definite D call. The V end lost 4 bases, the J end lost 6 bases, and 16 bases lay between the germline ends. Germline-derived CDR1 and CDR2 are DFQATT and SNEGSKA (reference sequence). The CDR3 runs to 13 residues. DNA of the CDR3: TGCAGTGCTAATTACGGACGGTCCACCGAGCAGTACTTC. It yields the protein CSANYGRSTEQYF.

In this sample, this clonotype turned up a few times. This chain connects TRBV20-1 to TRBJ2-5; D is ambiguous. The CDR3 is 17 amino acids. Trimming took 0 bases from V and 1 from J, leaving 18 bases between them. Germline CDR1 is DFQATT and CDR2 is SNEGSKA (reference sequence). The DNA for the CDR3 is TGCAGTGCTAGAGATCCCCTCCCCGTGGGAAGCCAAGAGACCCAGTACTTC. Its protein product is CSARDPLPVGSQETQYF.

This clonotype was found a few times. The chain has TRBV28 and TRBJ2-2; D unclear. Germline CDR1 reads MDHEN; CDR2 reads SYDVKM. The germline V and J ends were trimmed by 3 bases and 5 bases, with 10 bases remaining between them. The CDR3 spans 14 residues. CDR3 nucleotide sequence: TGTGCCAGCAGTTTGTTTCCACCTACCGGGGAGCTGTTTTTT. Amino acids: CASSLFPPTGELFF.

As concerns this clonotype: Since the CDR3 does not end with the conserved phenylalanine or tryptophan, this likely comes from a read error. The V gene is TRBV20-1, the J gene TRBJ2-7; TRBD1 agrees at 9 bases. CDR1 is DFQATT, CDR2 SNEGSKA, per germline (reference sequence). Unmatched junction bases numbered 9, after V lost 6 bases and J lost 3 bases. This CDR3 is 14 amino acids long. CDR3 sequence reads: CSAAPGQGFYEQYL. CDR3 nucleotide sequence: TGCAGTGCGGCCCCGGGACAGGGATTCTACGAGCAGTACTTA.

This clonotype was counted many times. V usage is TRBV15 and J usage is TRBJ1-5; 10 nucleotides line up with TRBD1. V was clipped by 8 bases and J by 7 bases; unmatched bases: 23. CDR3 length: 19 amino acids. The germline V gene encodes CDR1 LNHNV and CDR2 YYDKDF (reference sequence). The chain's CDR3 is CATPSVRDRGFRVGQPQHF. The CDR3 nucleotides are TGTGCCACCCCTTCGGTACGGGACAGGGGTTTTAGAGTGGGACAGCCCCAGCATTTT.

This clonotype was recorded many times. The V gene is TRBV6-5, the J gene TRBJ2-6, with D perhaps given as TRBD1 or TRBD2 (5 bases each). This CDR3 contains 16 residues. Trimming pared 2 bases from V and 0 bases from J, leaving 8 bases between. CDR1 is MNHEY, CDR2 SVGAGI, per germline. In DNA, the CDR3 is TGTGCCAGCAGTTACGGGGGAATCTCTGGGGCCAACGTCCTGACTTTC. It codes for CASSYGGISGANVLTF.

The rearrangement links TRBV11-2 to TRBJ2-6; 9 bases map to TRBD1. Germline CDR1 is SGHAT and CDR2 is FQNNGV. The V and J ends lost 5 bases and 2 bases, in that order; junction bases with no gene match: 10. CDR3 length: 18 amino acids. CDR3 residues: CASSPRPTGGAGANVLTF. CDR3 bases: TGTGCCAGCAGCCCACGCCCCACAGGGGGCGCTGGGGCCAACGTCCTGACTTTC.

This chain joins TRBV20-1 and TRBJ1-4; 9 positions match TRBD1. Germline V gene data show CDR1 as DFQATT and CDR2 as SNEGSKA (reference sequence). CDR3 size: 14 residues. Losses at the gene ends were 5 bases for V and 6 bases for J; bases not matched to a gene: 7. The CDR3 protein is CSARDRGWDEKLFF. CDR3 nucleotide sequence: TGCAGTGCTCGCGACAGGGGGTGGGATGAAAAACTGTTTTTT.

This clonotype appeared many times. The chain carries TRBV29-1 and TRBJ1-2, with D unclear. V lost 0 bases, J lost 4 bases, and 12 bases lay in between. Germline assignment: CDR1 SQVTM and CDR2 ANQGSEA. CDR3 size: 14 residues. CDR3 nucleotide sequence: TGCAGCGTTGAAGATCTTAACGGGTTCTATGGCTACACCTTC. Amino acid sequence: CSVEDLNGFYGYTF. Combining the CDR3 with reference TRBV29-1 and TRBJ1-2 gives the whole variable domain SAVISQKPSRDICQRGTSLTIQCQVDSQVTMMFWYRQQPGQSLTLIATANQGSEATYESGFVIDKFPISRPNLTFSTLTVSNMSPEDSSIYLCSVEDLNGFYGYTFGSGTRLTVV.

This clonotype was counted at least ten times. The chain carries TRBV12-3 or TRBV12-4 and TRBJ1-6; weak D call: TRBD1 (5 bases). V gave up 3 bases and J gave up 7 bases, with 19 bases separating them. This CDR3 contains 17 residues. This chain's CDR3 is CASSFGRDAWGNSPLHF. The CDR3 coding sequence is TGTGCCAGCAGTTTTGGCAGGGATGCTTGGGGGAATTCACCCCTCCACTTT.

This clonotype was seen only a few times. The J gene is TRBJ2-1, the V gene TRBV27, with D maybe TRBD2 (5 bases). V was shortened by 8 bases and J by 4 bases, with 9 bases between the two germline ends. From germline, CDR1 is MNHEY and CDR2 SMNVEV (reference sequence). The length of the CDR3 is 12 residues. The CDR3 nucleotides are TGTGCCAGCGGGGAGTCTTACAATGAGCAGTTCTTC. Translation: CASGESYNEQFF.